This record covers a single TCR beta chain. Its target is unknown. Sequencing targeted expressed TCRB transcripts, as all isolated RNA had been reverse transcribed. Only in-frame clones appear in the TCRdb table, and some are missing; sequencing was by immunoSEQ multiplex PCR. The profile shows under 300,000 clones, around 24% of them singletons. In germline, CDR1 is LNHNV, CDR2 YYDKDF (reference sequence). The CDR3 is 14 residues long. V was pared by 3 bases and J by 1 base, with 3 bases of the junction left unmatched. The data originate from a study of beta chain features in type 1 diabetes. Study-level background: Examined across all samples were 90 million to 130 million sorted cells.

The study's findings and limits: Shortening of TCRB CDR3s, moderate but significant, appeared in all four CD4+ subsets of Type 1 diabetes patients. PCR, the amplification step, might favor shorter templates, equally in patients and controls.

The chain employs TRBV15 and TRBJ2-7, with 7 bases identical to TRBD1. This clonotype was obtained from a woman in her twenties or thirties with type 1 diabetes. Sequenced input: naive CD4+ T cells from blood. CDR3 DNA: TGTGCCACCAGCAGGCCGGGACAGTCCTACGAGCAGTACTTC. Protein sequence: CATSRPGQSYEQYF.